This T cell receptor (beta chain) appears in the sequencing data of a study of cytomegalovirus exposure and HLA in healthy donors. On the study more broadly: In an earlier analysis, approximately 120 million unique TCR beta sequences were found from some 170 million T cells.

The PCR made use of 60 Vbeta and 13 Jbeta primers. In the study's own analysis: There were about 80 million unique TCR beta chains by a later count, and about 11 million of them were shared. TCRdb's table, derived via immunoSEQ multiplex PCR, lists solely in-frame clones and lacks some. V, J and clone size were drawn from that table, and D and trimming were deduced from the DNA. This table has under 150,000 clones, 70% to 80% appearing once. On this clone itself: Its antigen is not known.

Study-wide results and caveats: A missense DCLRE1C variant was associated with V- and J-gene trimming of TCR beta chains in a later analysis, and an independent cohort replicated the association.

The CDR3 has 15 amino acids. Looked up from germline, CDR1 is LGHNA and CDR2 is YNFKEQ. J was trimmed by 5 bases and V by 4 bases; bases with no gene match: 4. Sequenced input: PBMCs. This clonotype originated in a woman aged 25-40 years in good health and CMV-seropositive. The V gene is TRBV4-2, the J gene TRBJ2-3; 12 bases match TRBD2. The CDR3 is CASSPGLAGGDTQYF. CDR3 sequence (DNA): TGTGCCAGCAGCCCGGGACTAGCGGGTGGAGATACGCAGTATTTT.